This T cell receptor beta chain came from a study of blood T cells in healthy people across ages. For the second PCR, which ran for about 6 to 11 cycles, a sample-barcoded 5' primer and a J-beta primer mix were used. Each cDNA molecule was tagged by a template-switch adaptor with 12 random nucleotides. No fewer than 3 million CDR3-containing paired-end reads came from each sample. TCRdb analysed the 5' RACE reads with MiXCR anew, one entry per CDR3 protein. The table records around 1,600,000 distinct CDR3 sequences, approximately 39% of them present only once. The CDR3 is 16 residues long. With V trimmed by 1 base and J by 2 bases, 7 bases remained unmatched. Germline loops: CDR1 LGHNA, CDR2 YNFKEQ. The total RNA that was extracted per sample amounted to at least 5.5 micrograms.

This sequence was found in a woman aged 18-29 years in good health. The chain couples TRBV4-2 to TRBJ1-1; 7 bases are a match to TRBD1. The sample taken for sequencing was blood. CDR3 region: CASSQVWDSLNTEAFF. CDR3 sequence (DNA): TGTGCCAGCAGCCAAGTTTGGGACAGCCTCAACACTGAAGCTTTCTTT.